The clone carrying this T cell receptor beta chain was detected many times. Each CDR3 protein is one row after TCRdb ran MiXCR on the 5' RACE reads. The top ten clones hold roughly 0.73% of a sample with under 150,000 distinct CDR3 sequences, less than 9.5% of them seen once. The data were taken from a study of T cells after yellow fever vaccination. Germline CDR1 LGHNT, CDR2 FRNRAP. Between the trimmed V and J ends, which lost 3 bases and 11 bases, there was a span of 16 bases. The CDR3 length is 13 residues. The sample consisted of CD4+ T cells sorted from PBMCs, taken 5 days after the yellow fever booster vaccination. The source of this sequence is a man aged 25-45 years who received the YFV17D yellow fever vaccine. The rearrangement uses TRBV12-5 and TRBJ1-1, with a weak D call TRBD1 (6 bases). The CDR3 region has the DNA TGTGCTAGTGGTTTCGGGGGCGGGACTGGGGCTTTCTTT. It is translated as CASGFGGGTGAFF.